The rows below give T cell receptor beta chains drawn from one sample of a study of neurological immune-mediated disorders. TCRdb reanalysed the 5' RACE reads using MiXCR and keeps one entry per CDR3 protein. The table includes about 70,000 distinct CDR3 sequences, 2.5% to 4% detected once. Sequencing was done on a sample of PBMCs. The source is a woman in her forties or fifties with multiple sclerosis. Both conserved end residues are part of each CDR3.

>TRBV18|TRBJ1-1
CASSPGIGEAFF
>TRBV24-1|TRBJ2-1
CATSDPAGGTYNEQFF
>TRBV5-1|TRBJ1-5
CASSLDRDQPQHF
>TRBV5-1|TRBJ2-3
CASSLESGINGDTQYF
>TRBV3-1|TRBJ2-7
CASSPRVDEQYF
>TRBV20-1|TRBJ2-5
CSAGLAGARLEETQYF
>TRBV15|TRBJ2-7
CATSRDLPGTGINEQYF
>TRBV28|TRBJ1-5
CAGSPAGANQHQHF
>TRBV5-1|TRBJ2-7
CASSLSSGTYEQYF
>TRBV20-1|TRBJ2-2
CSANPGTSGRAGGELFF
>TRBV5-1|TRBJ1-1
CASSLSSMQGAMAFF
>TRBV5-1|TRBJ1-1
CASSSEGQNTEAFF
>TRBV7-2|TRBJ2-3
CASSRSGASTDTQYF
>TRBV29-1|TRBJ2-1
CSALLGQSSYNEQFF
>TRBV6-1|TRBJ1-6
CASRGTTGTGTSPLHF
>TRBV7-3|TRBJ2-1
CASSLSLGGHEQFF
>TRBV20-1|TRBJ1-5
CSARGGQGTYQPQHF
>TRBV20-1|TRBJ2-2
CSAQDRANTGELFF
>TRBV2|TRBJ2-4
CASSEARGQPKNIQYF
>TRBV7-2|TRBJ2-1
CASRDAAYEQFF
>TRBV20-1|TRBJ2-3
CSATGLAVTDTQYF
>TRBV27|TRBJ2-1
CASRERWRPSYNEQFF
>TRBV5-8|TRBJ1-1
CASSSQGARGTEAFF
>TRBV5-5|TRBJ2-5
CASSLAPTGGTETQYF
>TRBV5-1|TRBJ2-5
CASSLANRETQYF
>TRBV7-9|TRBJ2-7
CASSLMLAGGQYF
>TRBV7-9|TRBJ2-5
CASSLGDRNQETQYF
>TRBV7-2|TRBJ2-7
CASSFTGHRYEQYF
>TRBV5-1|TRBJ2-7
CASSGLGTLEQYF
>TRBV3-1|TRBJ1-5
CASSPGGYSNQPQHF
>TRBV20-1|TRBJ1-5
CSAQEGTVNQPQHF
>TRBV7-2|TRBJ1-2
CASSLAVTTNYGYTF
>TRBV5-6|TRBJ2-2
CASSRQDVTGELFF